A single T cell receptor beta chain is shown here with its context. PCR involved 60 Vbeta and 13 Jbeta primers. This table comes from immunoSEQ multiplex PCR, and its TCRdb copy is limited to in-frame clones, with some not included. The data contain about 140,000 clones, just under 85% of them singletons. The data belong to a study of cytomegalovirus exposure and HLA in healthy donors. The V gene end was trimmed by 4 bases and the J gene end by 1 base; junction bases not matched to a gene: 7. The CDR3 has 17 residues. Germline CDR1 SGHRS, CDR2 YFSETQ. The clonotype comes from a woman in her forties in good health and CMV-seronegative. The chain combines TRBV5-1 with TRBJ2-1; 11 bases are shared with TRBD2. Sequencing was performed on PBMCs. CDR3 nucleotides: TGCGCCAGCAGCCACGTAGCGGGAGGGCATTCCTACAATGAGCAGTTCTTC. It codes for CASSHVAGGHSYNEQFF.